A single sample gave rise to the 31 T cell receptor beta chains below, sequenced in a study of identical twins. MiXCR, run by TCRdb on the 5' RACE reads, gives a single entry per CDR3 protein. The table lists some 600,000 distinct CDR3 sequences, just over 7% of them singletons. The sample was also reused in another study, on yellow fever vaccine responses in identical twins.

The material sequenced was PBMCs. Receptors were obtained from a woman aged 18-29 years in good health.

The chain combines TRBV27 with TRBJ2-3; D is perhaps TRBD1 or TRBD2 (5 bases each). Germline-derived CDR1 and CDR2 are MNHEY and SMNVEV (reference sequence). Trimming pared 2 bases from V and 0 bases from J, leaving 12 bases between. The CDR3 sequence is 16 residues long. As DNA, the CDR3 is TGTGCCAGCAGTTTAAGGGACGACACTAGCACAGATACGCAGTATTTT. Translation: CASSLRDDTSTDTQYF.

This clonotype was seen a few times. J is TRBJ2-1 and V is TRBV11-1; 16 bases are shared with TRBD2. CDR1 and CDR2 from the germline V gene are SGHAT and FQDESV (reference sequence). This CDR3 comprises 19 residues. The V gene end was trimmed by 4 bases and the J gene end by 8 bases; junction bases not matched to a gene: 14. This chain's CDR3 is CASSYPGTSGRESLDEQFF. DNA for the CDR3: TGTGCCAGCAGCTACCCCGGGACTAGCGGGAGGGAATCCCTCGATGAGCAGTTCTTC.

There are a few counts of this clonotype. The CDR3 DNA is TGTGCCAGCAGCTTAAGTAGGGTACTGACAGATACGCAGTATTTT. This encodes CASSLSRVLTDTQYF. The chain is built from TRBV7-2 and TRBJ2-3; no clear D gene. Looked up from germline, CDR1 is SGHTA and CDR2 is FQGNSA. The CDR3 consists of 15 residues. The V end lost 2 bases, the J end lost 3 bases, and 12 bases lay between the germline ends.

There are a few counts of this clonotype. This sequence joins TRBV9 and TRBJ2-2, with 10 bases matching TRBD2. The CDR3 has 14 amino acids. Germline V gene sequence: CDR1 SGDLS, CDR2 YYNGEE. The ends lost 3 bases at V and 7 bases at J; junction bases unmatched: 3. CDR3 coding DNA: TGTGCCAGCAGCGCGGGACTAGCGAACGGGGAGCTGTTTTTT. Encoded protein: CASSAGLANGELFF. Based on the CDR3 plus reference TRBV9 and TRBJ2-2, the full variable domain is DSGVTQTPKHLITATGQRVTLRCSPRSGDLSVYWYQQSLDQGLQFLIQYYNGEERAKGNILERFSAQQFPDLHSELNLSSLELGDSALYFCASSAGLANGELFFGEGSRLTVL.

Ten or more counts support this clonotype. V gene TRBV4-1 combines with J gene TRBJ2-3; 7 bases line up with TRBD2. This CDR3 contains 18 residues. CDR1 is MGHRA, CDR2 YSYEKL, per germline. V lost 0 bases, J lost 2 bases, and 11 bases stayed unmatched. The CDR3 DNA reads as TGCGCCAGCAGCCAAGATCATTCCCCAGCGGGGCCCACAGATACGCAGTATTTT. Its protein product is CASSQDHSPAGPTDTQYF.

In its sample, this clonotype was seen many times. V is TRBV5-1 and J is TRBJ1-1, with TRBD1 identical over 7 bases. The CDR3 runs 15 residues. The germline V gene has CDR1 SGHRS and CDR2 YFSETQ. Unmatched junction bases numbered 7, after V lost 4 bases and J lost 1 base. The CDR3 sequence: CASSTQGPANTEAFF. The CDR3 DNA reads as TGCGCCAGCAGCACACAGGGGCCGGCGAACACTGAAGCTTTCTTT.

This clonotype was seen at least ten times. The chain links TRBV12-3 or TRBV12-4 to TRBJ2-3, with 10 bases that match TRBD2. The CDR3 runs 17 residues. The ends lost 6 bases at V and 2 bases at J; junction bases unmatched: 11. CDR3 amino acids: CASSLNSGGLSTDTQYF. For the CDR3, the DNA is TGTGCCAGCAGCTTAAATAGCGGGGGGCTCTCCACAGATACGCAGTATTTT.

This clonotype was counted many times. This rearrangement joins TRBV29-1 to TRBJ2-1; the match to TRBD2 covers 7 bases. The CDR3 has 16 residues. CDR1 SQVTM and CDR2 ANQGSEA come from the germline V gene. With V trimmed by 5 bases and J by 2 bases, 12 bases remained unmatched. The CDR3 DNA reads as TGCAGCGTTAGCGGGACCCGCGGGGGAACCTACAATGAGCAGTTCTTC. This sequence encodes CSVSGTRGGTYNEQFF.

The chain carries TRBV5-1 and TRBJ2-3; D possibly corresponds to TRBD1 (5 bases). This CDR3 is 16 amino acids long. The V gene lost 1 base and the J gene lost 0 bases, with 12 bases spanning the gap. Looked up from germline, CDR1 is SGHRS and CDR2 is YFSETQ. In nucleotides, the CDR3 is TGCGCCAGCAGCTTGACCAGGGCCCATAGCACAGATACGCAGTATTTT. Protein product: CASSLTRAHSTDTQYF. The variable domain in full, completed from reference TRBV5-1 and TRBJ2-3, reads KAGVTQTPRYLIKTRGQQVTLSCSPISGHRSVSWYQQTPGQGLQFLFEYFSETQRNKGNFPGRFSGRQFSNSRSEMNVSTLELGDSALYLCASSLTRAHSTDTQYFGPGTRLTVL.

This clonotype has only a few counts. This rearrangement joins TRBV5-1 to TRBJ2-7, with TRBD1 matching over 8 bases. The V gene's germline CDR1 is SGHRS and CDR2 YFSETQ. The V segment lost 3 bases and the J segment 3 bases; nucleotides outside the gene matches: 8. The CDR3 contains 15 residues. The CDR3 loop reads CASSSGQGGYYEQYF. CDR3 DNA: TGCGCCAGCAGCTCCGGACAGGGTGGTTACTACGAGCAGTACTTC.

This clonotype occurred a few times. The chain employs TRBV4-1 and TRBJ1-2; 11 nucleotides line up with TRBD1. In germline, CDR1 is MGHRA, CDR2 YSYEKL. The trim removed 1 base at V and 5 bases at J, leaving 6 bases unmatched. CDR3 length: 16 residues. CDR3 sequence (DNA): TGCGCCAGCAGCCAAGCCGGGACAGGGGGAAATTATGGCTACACCTTC. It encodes CASSQAGTGGNYGYTF.

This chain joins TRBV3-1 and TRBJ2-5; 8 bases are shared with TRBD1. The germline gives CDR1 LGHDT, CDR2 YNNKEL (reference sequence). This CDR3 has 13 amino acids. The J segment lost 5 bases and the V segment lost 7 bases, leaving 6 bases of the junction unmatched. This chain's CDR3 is CASTAGGRETQYF. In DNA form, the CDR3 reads TGTGCCAGCACGGCAGGGGGCAGGGAGACCCAGTACTTC.

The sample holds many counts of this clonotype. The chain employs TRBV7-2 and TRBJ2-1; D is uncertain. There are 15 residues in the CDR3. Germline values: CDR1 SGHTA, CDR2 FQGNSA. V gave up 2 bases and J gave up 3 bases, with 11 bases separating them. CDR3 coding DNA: TGTGCCAGCAGCTTATCTTGGGCAATCTACAATGAGCAGTTCTTC. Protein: CASSLSWAIYNEQFF.

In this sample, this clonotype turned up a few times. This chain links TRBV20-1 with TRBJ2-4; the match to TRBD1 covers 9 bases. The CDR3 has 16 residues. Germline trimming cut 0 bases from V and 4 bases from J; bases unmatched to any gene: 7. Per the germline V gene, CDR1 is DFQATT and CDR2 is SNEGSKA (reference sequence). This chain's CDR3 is CSARDSDDRGKNIQYF. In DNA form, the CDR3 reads TGCAGTGCTAGAGATTCCGACGACAGGGGGAAAAACATTCAGTACTTC.

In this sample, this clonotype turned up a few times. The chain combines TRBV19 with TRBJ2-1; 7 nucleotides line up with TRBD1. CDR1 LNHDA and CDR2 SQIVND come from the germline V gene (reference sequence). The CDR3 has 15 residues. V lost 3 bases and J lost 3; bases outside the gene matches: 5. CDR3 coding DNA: TGTGCCAGTAGTATGGGTGGGACAGACTACAATGAGCAGTTCTTC. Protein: CASSMGGTDYNEQFF.

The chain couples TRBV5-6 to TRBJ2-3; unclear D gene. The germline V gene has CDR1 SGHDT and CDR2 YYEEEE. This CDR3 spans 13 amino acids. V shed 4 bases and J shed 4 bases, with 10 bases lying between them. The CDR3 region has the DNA TGTGCCAGCAGCCCGAAGGTGGCAGATACGCAGTATTTT. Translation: CASSPKVADTQYF.

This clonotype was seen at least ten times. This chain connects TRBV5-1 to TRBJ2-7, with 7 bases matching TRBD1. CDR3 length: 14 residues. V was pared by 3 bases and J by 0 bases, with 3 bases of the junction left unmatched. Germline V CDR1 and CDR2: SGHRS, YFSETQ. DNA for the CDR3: TGCGCCAGCAGCTCGGGACAGTCCTCCTACGAGCAGTACTTC. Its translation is CASSSGQSSYEQYF. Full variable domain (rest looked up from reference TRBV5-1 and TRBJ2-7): KAGVTQTPRYLIKTRGQQVTLSCSPISGHRSVSWYQQTPGQGLQFLFEYFSETQRNKGNFPGRFSGRQFSNSRSEMNVSTLELGDSALYLCASSSGQSSYEQYFGPGTRLTVT.

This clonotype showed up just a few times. The DNA for the CDR3 is TGCAGTGCTAGGACCCCGGACAGGCTTAACTACAATGAGCAGTTCTTC. Translated: CSARTPDRLNYNEQFF. The chain recombines TRBV20-1 with TRBJ2-1, with TRBD1 matching 7 bases. The V gene end was trimmed by 3 bases and the J gene end by 3 bases; junction bases not matched to a gene: 11. This CDR3 region has 16 residues. Looked up from germline, CDR1 is DFQATT and CDR2 is SNEGSKA (reference sequence).

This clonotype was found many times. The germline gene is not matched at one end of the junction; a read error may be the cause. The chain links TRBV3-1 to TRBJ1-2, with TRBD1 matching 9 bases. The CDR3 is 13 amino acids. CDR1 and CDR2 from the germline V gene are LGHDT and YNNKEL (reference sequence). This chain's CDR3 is CASSFRDRAVFAF. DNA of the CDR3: TGTGCCAGCAGCTTCCGGGACAGGGCTGTGTTTGCCTTC.

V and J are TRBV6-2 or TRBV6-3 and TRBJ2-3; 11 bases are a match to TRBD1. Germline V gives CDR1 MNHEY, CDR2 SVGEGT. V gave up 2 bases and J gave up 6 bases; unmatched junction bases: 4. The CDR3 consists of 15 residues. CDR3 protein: CASSYRTGGADTQYF. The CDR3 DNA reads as TGTGCCAGCAGTTACCGGACAGGGGGCGCTGATACGCAGTATTTT.

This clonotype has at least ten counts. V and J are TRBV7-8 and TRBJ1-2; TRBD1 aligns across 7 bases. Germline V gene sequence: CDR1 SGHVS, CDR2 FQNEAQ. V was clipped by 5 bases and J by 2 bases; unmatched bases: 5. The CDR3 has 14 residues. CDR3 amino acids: CASSIGTANYGYTF. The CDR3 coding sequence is TGTGCCAGCAGCATCGGGACAGCGAACTATGGCTACACCTTC. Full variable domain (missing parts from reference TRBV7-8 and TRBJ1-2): GAGVSQSPRYKVAKRGQDVALRCDPISGHVSLFWYQQALGQGPEFLTYFQNEAQLDKSGLPSDRFFAERPEGSVSTLKIQRTQQEDSAVYLCASSIGTANYGYTFGSGTRLTVV.

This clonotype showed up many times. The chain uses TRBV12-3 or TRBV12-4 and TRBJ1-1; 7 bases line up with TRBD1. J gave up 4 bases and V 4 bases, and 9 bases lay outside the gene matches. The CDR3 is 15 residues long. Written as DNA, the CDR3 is TGTGCCAGCAGTTCCGGACAGGCCCTAAGCACTGAAGCTTTCTTT. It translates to CASSSGQALSTEAFF.

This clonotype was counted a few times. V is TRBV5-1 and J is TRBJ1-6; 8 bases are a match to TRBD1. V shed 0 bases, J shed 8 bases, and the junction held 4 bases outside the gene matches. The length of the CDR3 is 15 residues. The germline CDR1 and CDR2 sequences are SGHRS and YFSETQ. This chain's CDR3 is CASSLGTGRDSPLHF. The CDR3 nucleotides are TGCGCCAGCAGCTTGGGGACAGGGCGAGATTCACCCCTCCACTTT. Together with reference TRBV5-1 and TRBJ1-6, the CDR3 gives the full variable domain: KAGVTQTPRYLIKTRGQQVTLSCSPISGHRSVSWYQQTPGQGLQFLFEYFSETQRNKGNFPGRFSGRQFSNSRSEMNVSTLELGDSALYLCASSLGTGRDSPLHFGNGTRLTVT.

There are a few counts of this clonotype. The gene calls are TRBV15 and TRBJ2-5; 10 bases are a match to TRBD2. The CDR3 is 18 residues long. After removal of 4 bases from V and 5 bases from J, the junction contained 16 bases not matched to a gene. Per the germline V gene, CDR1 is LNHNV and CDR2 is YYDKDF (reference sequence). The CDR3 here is CATSIQREGPIVRETQYF. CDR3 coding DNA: TGTGCCACCAGCATCCAGCGGGAGGGCCCGATAGTTAGGGAGACCCAGTACTTC.

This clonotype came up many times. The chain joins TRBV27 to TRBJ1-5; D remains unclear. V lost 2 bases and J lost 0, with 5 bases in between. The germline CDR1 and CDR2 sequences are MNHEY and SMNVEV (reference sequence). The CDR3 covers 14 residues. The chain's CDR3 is CASSLEVSNQPQHF. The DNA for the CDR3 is TGTGCCAGCAGTTTAGAAGTTAGCAATCAGCCCCAGCATTTT.

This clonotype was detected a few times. This CDR3 is CAISTGGRENEQFF. In DNA form, the CDR3 reads TGTGCCATCAGTACAGGGGGCAGGGAAAATGAGCAGTTCTTC. The chain has TRBV10-3 and TRBJ2-1; TRBD1 matches at 9 bases. Germline V CDR1 and CDR2: ENHRY, SYGVKD. Germline trimming cut 5 bases from V and 7 bases from J; bases unmatched to any gene: 6. The CDR3 consists of 14 residues.

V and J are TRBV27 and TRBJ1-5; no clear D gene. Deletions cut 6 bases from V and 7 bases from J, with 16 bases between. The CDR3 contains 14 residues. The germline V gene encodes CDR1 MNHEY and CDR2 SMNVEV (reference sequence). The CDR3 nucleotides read TGTGCCAGCAGAAGAAATAAGAGAGACCAGCCCCAGCATTTT. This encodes CASRRNKRDQPQHF.

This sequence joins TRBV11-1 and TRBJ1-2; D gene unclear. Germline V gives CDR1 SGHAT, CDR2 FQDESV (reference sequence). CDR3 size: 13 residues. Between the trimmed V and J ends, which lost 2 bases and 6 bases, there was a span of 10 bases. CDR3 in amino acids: CASSLWQKDGYTF. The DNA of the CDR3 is TGTGCCAGCAGCTTATGGCAGAAAGATGGCTACACCTTC.

CDR3 amino acids: CSVEQGLGYTF. DNA of the CDR3: TGCAGCGTTGAACAGGGGTTAGGCTACACCTTC. The chain links TRBV29-1 to TRBJ1-2, with D perhaps TRBD1 (6 bases). The CDR3 spans 11 residues. Trimming took 2 bases from V and 8 from J, leaving 9 bases between them. The germline V gene has CDR1 SQVTM and CDR2 ANQGSEA.

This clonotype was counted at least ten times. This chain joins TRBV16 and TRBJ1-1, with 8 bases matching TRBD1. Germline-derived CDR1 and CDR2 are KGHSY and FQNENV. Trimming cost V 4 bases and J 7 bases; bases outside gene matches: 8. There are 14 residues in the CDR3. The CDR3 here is CASSPPDTGGEAFF. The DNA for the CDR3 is TGTGCCAGCAGCCCTCCCGATACAGGGGGTGAAGCTTTCTTT.

The CDR3 protein is CASSQVISQPQHF. Here the CDR3 DNA reads TGTGCCAGCAGCCAAGTAATAAGCCAGCCCCAGCATTTT. The rearrangement joins TRBV4-2 to TRBJ1-5, with D unresolved. Trimming took 1 base from V and 7 from J, leaving 8 bases between them. The CDR3 totals 13 residues. The germline CDR1 and CDR2 sequences are LGHNA and YNFKEQ.